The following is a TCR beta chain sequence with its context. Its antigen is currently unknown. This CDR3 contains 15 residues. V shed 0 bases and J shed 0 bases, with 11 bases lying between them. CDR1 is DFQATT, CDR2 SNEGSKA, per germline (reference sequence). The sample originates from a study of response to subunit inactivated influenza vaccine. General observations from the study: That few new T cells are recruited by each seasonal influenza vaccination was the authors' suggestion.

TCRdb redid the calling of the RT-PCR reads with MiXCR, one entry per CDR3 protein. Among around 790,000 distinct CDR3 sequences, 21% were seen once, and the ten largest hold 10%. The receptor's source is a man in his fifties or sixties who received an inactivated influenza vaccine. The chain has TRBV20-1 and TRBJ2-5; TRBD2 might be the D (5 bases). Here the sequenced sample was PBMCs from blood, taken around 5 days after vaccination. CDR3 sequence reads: CSARDLREYQETQYF. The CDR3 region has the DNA TGCAGTGCTAGAGATTTGAGGGAGTACCAAGAGACCCAGTACTTC.